The clone carrying this T cell receptor beta chain has only one observation. Its antigen is undetermined. The data are from a study of blood T cells in healthy people across ages. Study results and limitations: Relative to aged donors, long-lived donors carried more naive CD4+ cells and displayed higher diversity.

The CDR3 is made up of 18 amino acids. V lost 0 bases and J 1 base, leaving 14 bases between the germline ends. The germline V gene has CDR1 SGDLS and CDR2 YYNGEE. Primers used in a second PCR of about 6 to 11 cycles were a sample-barcoded 5' primer and a J-beta primer mix. TCRdb re-called the 5' RACE reads through MiXCR, storing one row per CDR3 protein. The sample holds 500,000 to 700,000 distinct CDR3 sequences, about 30% seen once. The chain links TRBV9 to TRBJ2-6, with D unresolved. Sequenced input: blood. This TCR was recovered from a woman aged 80 or over in good health. CDR3 in DNA: TGTGCCAGCAGCGTAGCAGTAGCCCTGGATTCTGGGGCCAACGTCCTGACTTTC. It yields the protein CASSVAVALDSGANVLTF.